The 3 T cell receptor beta chains in this list originate from one sample, sequenced in a study of human T cells and chemical hapten exposure. TCRdb reprocessed the RACE reads via MiXCR and lists one record per CDR3 protein. The table has fewer than 45,000 distinct CDR3 sequences, 10% seen once. Time point in this sample: pre-sensitization, week 0. Treatment reported: therapeutic diphenylcyclopropenone sensitization with weekly scalp DPC. Unfractionated whole blood yielded total RNA. The material sequenced was whole blood, taken in connection with sensitization to the hapten diphenylcyclopropenone (DPC). The receptors shown here come from a man in his fifties or sixties with alopecia areata. Some clones in this sample may be carry-over from other donors' samples.

The chain employs TRBV12-3 or TRBV12-4 and TRBJ2-5; a possible D gene is TRBD1 (6 bases). The CDR3 is made up of 14 amino acids. V dropped 4 bases and J dropped 1 base, with 10 bases sitting between them. The CDR3 DNA reads TGTGCCAGCAGTTCCGGGACACTCCAAGAGACCCAGTACTTC. Translating gives CASSSGTLQETQYF.

This clonotype was seen ten or more times. This rearrangement joins TRBV28 to TRBJ1-5, with 9 bases fitting TRBD1. The CDR3 is 14 amino acids. J was trimmed by 5 bases and V by 10 bases; bases with no gene match: 9. CDR1 is MDHEN and CDR2 is SYDVKM in the germline V gene. The CDR3 loop reads CAIGGTGFHQPQHF. In DNA form, the CDR3 reads TGTGCCATCGGGGGGACAGGGTTTCATCAGCCCCAGCATTTT.

Ten or more counts support this clonotype. The V call is TRBV5-1, the J call TRBJ1-3; tentatively, D is TRBD1 (5 bases). Trimming shortened V by 4 bases and J by 0 bases, and 14 bases separated the two germline ends. The CDR3 has 16 amino acids. Germline CDR1 is SGHRS and CDR2 is YFSETQ. As DNA, the CDR3 is TGCGCCAGCAGCAAGACAGATTCGAGCTCTGGAAACACCATATATTTT. This translates into CASSKTDSSSGNTIYF.